This T cell receptor beta chain was sequenced during a study of blood T cell repertoires in COVID-19. On the study more broadly: The cDNA or gDNA used as material had been derived from T cells, B-cell-depleted T cells, or PBMCs.

Measured with immunoSEQ multiplex PCR; TCRdb has only the in-frame clones, and not every one. The sample yields hundreds of thousands of clones, about nine tenths seen once. Individuals aged 18 to 89 years were recruited from fewer than 30 US areas. Germline loops: CDR1 MNHEY, CDR2 SVGAGI. J lost 5 bases, V lost 5 bases, and 10 bases had no gene match. CDR3 length: 15 amino acids. Source material: PBMCs or T cells enriched from blood (not recorded which). This chain links TRBV6-5 with TRBJ2-7, with 9 bases lining up with TRBD1. The receptor was derived from a woman aged 25 to 45 with acute COVID-19. CDR3 DNA sequence: TGTGCCAGCAGTACGCGGGACAGGGAATTAAACGAGCAGTACTTC. This gives the protein CASSTRDRELNEQYF.